What follows is one TCR beta chain and its context. No cognate antigen has been identified for it. Per-base qualities were not stored, and no clone one base away is much larger. This sample stems from a study of response to subunit inactivated influenza vaccine (dated by TCRdb to the late 2010s). About the study as a whole: The study used deep quantitative T cell receptor repertoire profiling to track responses to a trivalent subunit inactivated influenza vaccine. Results and caveats for the whole study, not just this receptor: The authors suggested that each seasonal influenza vaccination may recruit only a limited number of new T cells.

V is pruned by 1 base and J by 3 bases, leaving 2 bases of the junction without a gene match. Via the germline V gene (reference sequence), CDR1 is LNHNV and CDR2 YYDKDF. Including the terminal cysteine and phenylalanine, the CDR3 comprises 15 residues. Only CDR3 DNA remains: 45 bases, in frame from the first base. The library was built by means of RT-PCR. The instrument was an Illumina HiSeq 2500. TCRdb trimmed the raw reads at Q25, called clones with MiXCR and kept productive beta chains. Every CDR3 protein is listed once, alongside the most common genes and DNA of its rows. This sample holds about 480,000 distinct CDR3 sequences; 9.5% to 13% were observed only once. Roughly 12% of the sample belongs to the ten largest clones. The time point label here, explained by the study, means: around 47 days after influenza vaccine administration.

In this chain, TRBV15 is recombined with TRBJ2-2; 7 bases in the middle match TRBD2. This receptor was taken from a man aged 45-60 years who received an inactivated influenza vaccine. Donor details come from another sample of the same person, matched by shared clones. The source was PBMCs from blood, collected about 40 days after vaccination. The CDR3 region: CATSRGGLDTGELFF. The sequence in DNA is TGTGCCACCAGCAGAGGCGGACTAGACACCGGGGAGCTGTTTTTT.